This T cell receptor (beta chain) was recorded in a study of OX40 agonist ivuxolimab in advanced cancers. No patient had autoimmune disease or received systemic immunosuppression. Here immunoSEQ multiplex PCR was the method, and the copy in TCRdb shows in-frame clones only, minus some. The table lists some 80,000 clones, about 90% of them singletons, with 2.5% to 3.5% in the top ten. Germline CDR1 LGHNA, CDR2 YNFKEQ. V lost 2 bases to trimming and J lost 1 base, with 6 bases between them. CDR3 length: 15 amino acids. This sequence originates from an adult with an advanced solid tumor such as melanoma, head and neck, liver or kidney cancer. Source: CD4+ or CD8+ T cells sorted from blood, taken in a trial of the OX40 agonist ivuxolimab. V and J are TRBV4-2 and TRBJ2-6, with unresolved D. The CDR3 here is CASSQSGSGANVLTF. CDR3 DNA sequence: TGTGCCAGCAGCCAATCCGGTTCTGGGGCCAACGTCCTGACTTTC.